The entry below gives a single T cell receptor (beta chain) sequence along with its context. For repertoire sequencing, the TCR beta CDR3 regions were amplified from RNA transcripts. A first-round RT-PCR used HTBI primers, followed by a second-round multiplex PCR. TCRdb used MiXCR to reprocess the multiplex PCR reads, holding one entry per CDR3 protein. The table lists fewer than 650,000 distinct CDR3 sequences, about 20% of them singletons, with around 6.5% in the top ten. Between the trimmed V and J ends, which lost 4 bases and 7 bases, there was a span of 13 bases. The CDR3 has 12 amino acids. The germline gives CDR1 SQVTM, CDR2 ANQGSEA. This specimen belongs to a study of Graves' ophthalmopathy and Graves' hyperthyroidism. The overall study: Peripheral blood collection took place at initial diagnosis, before any treatment.

V usage is TRBV29-1 and J usage is TRBJ1-2; D call uncertain. This TCR was sampled from a woman aged 18-29 years with stable Graves' hyperthyroidism. Some clones in this sample may be carry-over from other donors' samples. The sample comprised peripheral blood. The DNA of the CDR3 is TGCAGCGTTGCTAATTTGAGATCTGGCTACACCTTC. The encoded protein is CSVANLRSGYTF.